The 23 T cell receptor beta chains below all came from one sample that was sequenced in a study of long-term antiretroviral therapy in people with HIV. Researchers ran immunoSEQ v3.0 at survey level. Clones were read by immunoSEQ multiplex PCR, and TCRdb kept only the in-frame ones, dropping some. The data hold about 35,000 clones, with over 75% observed a single time. Specimen: unsorted PBMCs, collected 2.2 years after starting antiretroviral therapy. The source of these receptors is a man between 18 and 35 years old with HIV.

The chain carries TRBV14 and TRBJ2-5; D may match TRBD1 or TRBD2 (6 bases each). The length of the CDR3 is 17 residues. Germline loops: CDR1 SGHDN, CDR2 FVKESK. V was shortened by 1 base and J by 3 bases, with 18 bases between the two germline ends. The CDR3 nucleotides read TGTGCCAGCAGCCAAGTGCATTTTTGGGGGGCGGAAGAGACCCAGTACTTC. Amino acid sequence: CASSQVHFWGAEETQYF.

The chain uses TRBV11-2 and TRBJ2-7; 8 bases are shared with TRBD1. V lost 5 bases and J lost 6; bases outside the gene matches: 6. The CDR3 is 13 residues long. Germline CDR1 is SGHAT and CDR2 is FQNNGV. The CDR3 nucleotides read TGTGCCAGCAGCAGGGACAGGTTGCCCGAGCAGTACTTC. Translating it yields CASSRDRLPEQYF.

This clone was detected only once. The CDR3 sequence: CASSLAAAQVHSPLHF. Written as DNA, the CDR3 is TGTGCCAGCAGCTTGGCGGCCGCTCAGGTTCATTCACCCCTCCACTTT. The chain couples TRBV5-6 to TRBJ1-6, with D unresolved. The CDR3 is made up of 16 amino acids. V lost 0 bases, J lost 8 bases, and 15 bases lay in between. Germline CDR1 SGHDT, CDR2 YYEEEE. The whole variable domain, remainder taken from reference TRBV5-6 and TRBJ1-6, is DAGVTQSPTHLIKTRGQQVTLRCSPKSGHDTVSWYQQALGQGPQFIFQYYEEEERQRGNFPDRFSGHQFPNYSSELNVNALLLGDSALYLCASSLAAAQVHSPLHFGNGTRLTVT.

This chain uses TRBV9 with TRBJ1-6, with D possibly TRBD1 on 6 matching bases. There are 15 residues in the CDR3. CDR1 and CDR2 from the germline V gene are SGDLS and YYNGEE. V was clipped by 0 bases and J by 3 bases, with 7 bases between them. CDR3 amino acids: CASSVEGGYNSPLHF. For the CDR3, the DNA is TGTGCCAGCAGCGTAGAAGGGGGCTATAATTCACCCCTCCACTTT.

With regard to this clone: Distinct nucleotide sequences in the sample also encode this CDR3. The rearrangement uses TRBV6-5 and TRBJ2-1; D is ambiguous. Trimming cost V 2 bases and J 1 base, with 6 bases left between them. This CDR3 has 14 amino acids. The germline V gene encodes CDR1 MNHEY and CDR2 SVGAGI. This CDR3 reads CASSYRGSYNEQFF. For the CDR3, the DNA is TGTGCCAGCAGTTACCGTGGATCCTACAATGAGCAGTTCTTC.

This sequence joins TRBV6-1 and TRBJ1-6; D is ambiguous. V gave up 7 bases and J gave up 6 bases, with 7 bases separating them. The CDR3 has 12 amino acids. Germline lookup yields CDR1 MNHNS and CDR2 SASEGT. Here the CDR3 reads CASKGSNSPLHF. CDR3 nucleotides: TGTGCCAGCAAGGGATCTAATTCACCCCTCCACTTT.

V gene TRBV10-3 combines with J gene TRBJ2-5; the D gene could be TRBD1 or TRBD2 (6 bases each). The CDR3 runs 13 residues. Germline CDR1 ENHRY, CDR2 SYGVKD. V was shortened by 7 bases and J by 5 bases, with 14 bases between the two germline ends. CDR3 in DNA: TGTGCCATCAATGCAGGGGAGGATGAGACCCAGTACTTC. Its translation is CAINAGEDETQYF.

The chain is built from TRBV28 and TRBJ2-7, with D tentatively TRBD1 (6 bases). Germline V gene sequence: CDR1 MDHEN, CDR2 SYDVKM. CDR3 length: 13 residues. Trimming took off 6 bases at V and 0 bases at J, with 9 bases between the two ends. The CDR3 is CASSPDSSYEQYF. For the CDR3, the DNA is TGTGCCAGCAGCCCGGACAGCTCCTACGAGCAGTACTTC.

V is TRBV6-8 and J is TRBJ2-7; TRBD2 agrees at 7 bases. Germline assignment: CDR1 MNHGY and CDR2 SAAAGT. This CDR3 is 15 amino acids long. V shed 6 bases and J 1 base; nucleotides not matched to a gene: 9. The CDR3 region is CASRAQGGSSYEQYF. CDR3 sequence (DNA): TGTGCCAGCAGAGCTCAGGGCGGGAGTTCCTACGAGCAGTACTTC.

The rearrangement links TRBV5-1 to TRBJ2-2, with D possibly TRBD1 on 6 matching bases. The CDR3 sequence is 14 residues long. Between the trimmed V and J ends, which lost 0 bases and 6 bases, there was a span of 9 bases. The germline V gene encodes CDR1 SGHRS and CDR2 YFSETQ. CDR3 sequence: CASSLGTEPGELFF. The CDR3 nucleotides read TGCGCCAGCAGCTTGGGGACAGAACCCGGGGAGCTGTTTTTT.

This clone has a handful of counts. The chain carries TRBV19 and TRBJ1-2; 7 bases are a match to TRBD1. The germline V gene encodes CDR1 LNHDA and CDR2 SQIVND (reference sequence). Losses at the gene ends were 5 bases for V and 3 bases for J; bases not matched to a gene: 6. The CDR3 contains 14 residues. In DNA, the CDR3 is TGTGCCAGTAGTCCCGGGACAGCATACTATGGCTACACCTTC. It encodes CASSPGTAYYGYTF.

The chain employs TRBV28 and TRBJ1-4; weak D call: TRBD1 (6 bases). The CDR3 extends over 16 amino acids. Per germline, CDR1 MDHEN and CDR2 SYDVKM. Trimming stripped 2 bases from V and 8 bases from J, with 18 bases between. The CDR3 DNA reads TGTGCCAGCAGTTTACCTTCCAGGGGACAAGAGGAAAAACTGTTTTTT. Amino acids: CASSLPSRGQEEKLFF.

The V gene is TRBV29-1, the J gene TRBJ2-1; D is unclear. Germline V CDR1 and CDR2: SQVTM, ANQGSEA. This CDR3 is built from 13 residues. V was clipped by 6 bases and J by 7 bases, with 16 bases between them. CDR3 DNA: TGCAGCGTAATCCTTTTCTCCGTTAATGAGCAGTTCTTC. Protein product: CSVILFSVNEQFF.

The rearrangement links TRBV18 to TRBJ2-1; D gene ambiguous. CDR1 is KGHSH and CDR2 is LQKENI in the germline V gene. The CDR3 is 14 amino acids. Trimming cost V 6 bases and J 5 bases, with 14 bases left between them. The CDR3 reads CASSDLPWDNEQFF. The CDR3 nucleotides read TGTGCCAGCTCGGACCTCCCGTGGGACAATGAGCAGTTCTTC.

The chain uses TRBV20-1 and TRBJ2-7; D is unresolved. Germline assignment: CDR1 DFQATT and CDR2 SNEGSKA (reference sequence). This CDR3 is 10 amino acids long. V was clipped by 5 bases and J by 0 bases, with 2 bases between them. CDR3 sequence: CSAGSYEQYF. The DNA of the CDR3 is TGCAGTGCTGGCTCCTACGAGCAGTACTTC.

The V gene is TRBV9, the J gene TRBJ1-5, with 10 bases lining up with TRBD1. Germline CDR1 and CDR2: SGDLS and YYNGEE. The CDR3 contains 14 residues. V was clipped by 4 bases and J by 6 bases; unmatched bases: 4. The CDR3 reads CASSSRTGGQPQHF. DNA for the CDR3: TGTGCCAGCAGCTCCCGGACAGGGGGTCAGCCCCAGCATTTT.

This clone was counted once. V usage is TRBV19 and J usage is TRBJ2-2; D not certain. The germline V gene has CDR1 LNHDA and CDR2 SQIVND (reference sequence). The CDR3 runs to 15 residues. V was shortened by 5 bases and J by 5 bases, with 15 bases between the two germline ends. The CDR3 here is CASSVSAVGTGELFF. Written as DNA, the CDR3 is TGTGCCAGTAGTGTCAGTGCCGTGGGGACCGGGGAGCTGTTTTTT.

The CDR3 reads CASSSTGGPLYEQYF. The CDR3 DNA sequence: TGTGCCAGCAGCTCCACCGGGGGCCCCCTCTACGAGCAGTACTTC. This chain uses TRBV5-5 with TRBJ2-7, with D possibly called TRBD1 or TRBD2 (6 bases each). The CDR3 is made up of 15 amino acids. The V gene's germline CDR1 is SGHKS and CDR2 YYEKEE (reference sequence). V lost 3 bases and J lost 3, with 16 bases in between.

The CDR3 nucleotides read TGTGCCAGCAGTAAGGGGTACAGAGACTATGGCTACACCTTC. Translating gives CASSKGYRDYGYTF. The gene calls are TRBV6-5 and TRBJ1-2, with D perhaps TRBD1 (5 bases). The CDR3 covers 14 residues. Germline V CDR1 and CDR2: MNHEY, SVGAGI. Trimming left V 5 bases short and J 3 bases short, with 13 bases between.

V and J are TRBV30 and TRBJ2-1; possibly TRBD2 for D (7 bases). Trimming shortened V by 0 bases and J by 5 bases, and 17 bases separated the two germline ends. The CDR3 length is 16 residues. Per the germline V gene, CDR1 is GTSNPN and CDR2 is SVGIG (reference sequence). The CDR3 nucleotides are TGTGCCTGGAGTGTCGATATCGGGGGGCCAGACAATGAGCAGTTCTTC. Translating gives CAWSVDIGGPDNEQFF. Variable domain in full (rest from reference TRBV30 and TRBJ2-1): SQTIHQWPATLVQPVGSPLSLECTVEGTSNPNLYWYRQAAGRGLQLLFYSVGIGQISSEVPQNLSASRPQDRQFILSSKKLLLSDSGFYLCAWSVDIGGPDNEQFFGPGTRLTVL.

This rearrangement joins TRBV2 to TRBJ1-1, with TRBD1 matching over 7 bases. The trim removed 5 bases at V and 1 base at J, leaving 7 bases unmatched. The germline V gene encodes CDR1 SNHLY and CDR2 FYNNEI. The CDR3 is made up of 15 amino acids. The CDR3 reads CASSLSAGGNTEAFF. DNA of the CDR3: TGTGCCAGCAGTCTATCAGCAGGGGGGAACACTGAAGCTTTCTTT.

The J gene is TRBJ2-1, the V gene TRBV15; D gene ambiguous. The germline CDR1 and CDR2 sequences are LNHNV and YYDKDF (reference sequence). CDR3 size: 13 residues. Trimming cost V 0 bases and J 6 bases, with 6 bases left between them. The DNA of the CDR3 is TGTGCCACCAGCAGAGATCTAGTCAATGAGCAGTTCTTC. Protein product: CATSRDLVNEQFF. The whole variable domain, filled in from reference TRBV15 and TRBJ2-1, reads DAMVIQNPRYQVTQFGKPVTLSCSQTLNHNVMYWYQQKSSQAPKLLFHYYDKDFNNEADTPDNFQSRRPNTSFCFLDIRSPGLGDTAMYLCATSRDLVNEQFFGPGTRLTVL.

The CDR3 region has the DNA TGTGCCAGCAGCTTAGGGGTCAGGGAGGGTCAGCCCCAGCATTTT. Residues: CASSLGVREGQPQHF. The rearrangement uses TRBV7-2 and TRBJ1-5; D might be TRBD1 (5 bases). Germline V gene sequence: CDR1 SGHTA, CDR2 FQGNSA. There are 15 residues in the CDR3. V gave up 1 base and J gave up 6 bases, with 13 bases separating them.